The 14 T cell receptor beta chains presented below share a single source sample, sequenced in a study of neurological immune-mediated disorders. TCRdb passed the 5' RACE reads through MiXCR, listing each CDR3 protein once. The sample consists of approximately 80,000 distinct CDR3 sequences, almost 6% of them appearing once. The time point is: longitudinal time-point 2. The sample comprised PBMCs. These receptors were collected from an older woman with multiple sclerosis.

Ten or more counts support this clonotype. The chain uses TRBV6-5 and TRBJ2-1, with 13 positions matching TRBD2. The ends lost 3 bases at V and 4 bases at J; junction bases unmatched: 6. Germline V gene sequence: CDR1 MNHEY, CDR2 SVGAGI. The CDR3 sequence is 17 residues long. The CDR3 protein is CASSYPTSGGAYNEQFF. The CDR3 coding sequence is TGTGCCAGCAGTTATCCCACTAGCGGGGGGGCTTACAATGAGCAGTTCTTC.

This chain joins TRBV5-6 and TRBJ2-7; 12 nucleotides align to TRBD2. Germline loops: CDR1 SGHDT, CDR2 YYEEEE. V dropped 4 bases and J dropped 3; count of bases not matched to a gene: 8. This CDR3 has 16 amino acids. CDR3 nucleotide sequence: TGTGCCAGCAGCCCCACGACTAGCGGGGGATTCTACGAGCAGTACTTC. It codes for CASSPTTSGGFYEQYF.

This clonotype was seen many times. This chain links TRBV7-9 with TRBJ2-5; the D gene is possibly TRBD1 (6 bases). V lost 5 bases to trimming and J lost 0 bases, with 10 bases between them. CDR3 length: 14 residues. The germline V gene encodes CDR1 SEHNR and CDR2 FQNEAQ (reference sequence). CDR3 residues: CASSGQQYQETQYF. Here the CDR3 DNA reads TGTGCCAGCAGCGGACAGCAGTACCAAGAGACCCAGTACTTC. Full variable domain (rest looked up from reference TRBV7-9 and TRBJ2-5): DTGVSQNPRHKITKRGQNVTFRCDPISEHNRLYWYRQTLGQGPEFLTYFQNEAQLEKSRLLSDRFSAERPKGSFSTLEIQRTEQGDSAMYLCASSGQQYQETQYFGPGTRLLVL.

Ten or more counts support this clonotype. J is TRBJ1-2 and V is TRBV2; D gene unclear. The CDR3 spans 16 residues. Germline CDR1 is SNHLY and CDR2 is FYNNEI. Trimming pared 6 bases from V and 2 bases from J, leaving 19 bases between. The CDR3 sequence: CASRETTQVLNYGYTF. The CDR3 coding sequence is TGTGCCAGCAGAGAGACAACTCAGGTCCTAAACTATGGCTACACCTTC.

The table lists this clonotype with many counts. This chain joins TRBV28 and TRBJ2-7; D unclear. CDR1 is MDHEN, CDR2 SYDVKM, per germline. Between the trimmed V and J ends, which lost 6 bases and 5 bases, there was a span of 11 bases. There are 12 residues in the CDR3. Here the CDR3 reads CASRSTLDEQYF. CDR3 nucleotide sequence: TGTGCCAGCAGGTCCACCTTGGACGAGCAGTACTTC.

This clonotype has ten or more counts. CDR3: CSARQGYSNQPQHF. The CDR3 DNA is TGCAGTGCTCGACAGGGGTACAGCAATCAGCCCCAGCATTTT. The chain recombines TRBV20-1 with TRBJ1-5; TRBD1 matches 8 bases. The CDR3 has 14 residues. In germline, CDR1 is DFQATT, CDR2 SNEGSKA (reference sequence). V lost 5 bases to trimming and J lost 1 base; unmatched junction nucleotides: 4.

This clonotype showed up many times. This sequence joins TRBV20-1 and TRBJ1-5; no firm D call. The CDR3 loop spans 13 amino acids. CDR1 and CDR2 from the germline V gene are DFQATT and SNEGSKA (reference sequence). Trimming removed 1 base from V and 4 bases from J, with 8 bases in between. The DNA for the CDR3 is TGCAGTGCTAGAGTAGGAGGTAATCAGCCCCAGCATTTT. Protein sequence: CSARVGGNQPQHF.

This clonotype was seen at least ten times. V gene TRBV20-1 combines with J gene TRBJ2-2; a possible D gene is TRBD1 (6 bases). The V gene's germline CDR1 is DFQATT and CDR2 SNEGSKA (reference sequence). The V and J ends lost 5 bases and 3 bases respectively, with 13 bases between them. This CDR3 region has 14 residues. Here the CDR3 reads CSAEDRSYTGELFF. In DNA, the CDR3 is TGCAGTGCTGAAGACAGGTCTTACACCGGGGAGCTGTTTTTT.

CDR3 in amino acids: CASSLTSGANTGELFF. CDR3 sequence (DNA): TGCGCCAGCAGCTTGACTAGCGGGGCGAACACCGGGGAGCTGTTTTTT. The chain recombines TRBV5-1 with TRBJ2-2; 10 positions agree with TRBD2. CDR3 length: 16 amino acids. Germline V gene sequence: CDR1 SGHRS, CDR2 YFSETQ. V lost 1 base to trimming and J lost 0 bases; unmatched junction nucleotides: 0. The whole variable domain, remainder taken from reference TRBV5-1 and TRBJ2-2, is KAGVTQTPRYLIKTRGQQVTLSCSPISGHRSVSWYQQTPGQGLQFLFEYFSETQRNKGNFPGRFSGRQFSNSRSEMNVSTLELGDSALYLCASSLTSGANTGELFFGEGSRLTVL.

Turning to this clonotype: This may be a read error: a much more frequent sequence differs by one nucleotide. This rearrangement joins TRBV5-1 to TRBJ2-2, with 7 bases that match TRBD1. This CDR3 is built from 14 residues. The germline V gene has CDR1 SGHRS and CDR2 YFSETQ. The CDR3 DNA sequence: TGCGCCAGCAGCTGGGGACAGCCCACCTGGGAGCTGTTTTTT. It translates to CASSWGQPTWELFF.

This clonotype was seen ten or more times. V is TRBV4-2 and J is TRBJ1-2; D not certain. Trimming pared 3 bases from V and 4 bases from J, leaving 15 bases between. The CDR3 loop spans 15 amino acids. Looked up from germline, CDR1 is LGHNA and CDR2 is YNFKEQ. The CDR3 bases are TGTGCCAGCAGCCAGATGCAGGCGCCTCCCTATGGCTACACCTTC. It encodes CASSQMQAPPYGYTF.

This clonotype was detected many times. The CDR3 coding sequence is TGTGCCAGCAGCTTAGGACTAGCGGAGTACAATGAGCAGTTCTTC. Its translation: CASSLGLAEYNEQFF. The genes are TRBV5-5 and TRBJ2-1; 10 bases map to TRBD2. Looked up from germline, CDR1 is SGHKS and CDR2 is YYEKEE (reference sequence). The CDR3 is made up of 15 amino acids. The V segment lost 2 bases and the J segment 4 bases; nucleotides outside the gene matches: 3.

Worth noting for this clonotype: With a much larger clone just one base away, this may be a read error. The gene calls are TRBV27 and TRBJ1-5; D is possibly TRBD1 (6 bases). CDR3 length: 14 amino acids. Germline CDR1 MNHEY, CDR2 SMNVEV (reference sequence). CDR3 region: CVSRGGGGYQPQHF. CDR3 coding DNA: TGTGTCAGCAGGGGTGGGGGCGGATATCAGCCCCAGCATTTT.

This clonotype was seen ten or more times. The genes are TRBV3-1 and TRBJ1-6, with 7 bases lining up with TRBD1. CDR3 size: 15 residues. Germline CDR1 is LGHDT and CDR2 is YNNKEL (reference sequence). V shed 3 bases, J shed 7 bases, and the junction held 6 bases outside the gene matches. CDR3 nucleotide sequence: TGTGCCAGCAGCCAGGGGGACAGTGGGAATTCACCCCTCCACTTT. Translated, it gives CASSQGDSGNSPLHF.